Below are 8 T cell receptor beta chains sequenced from a single sample in a study of human T cells and chemical hapten exposure. A single record per CDR3 protein comes from TCRdb applying MiXCR to the RACE reads. The table records more than 30,000 distinct CDR3 sequences, just under 6.5% of them present only once. Time point noted: patch test 1, 2 weeks after DPC sensitization. The treatment is: therapeutic diphenylcyclopropenone sensitization with weekly scalp DPC. Blood, whole and unfractionated, served as the source for total RNA extraction. Here the sequenced sample was whole blood, taken in connection with sensitization to the hapten diphenylcyclopropenone (DPC). The receptors originated from a woman under 40 with alopecia areata. Some clones in this sample may be carry-over from other donors' samples.

This clonotype was recorded many times. This chain uses TRBV28 with TRBJ2-7, with D perhaps TRBD2 (5 bases). This CDR3 is 14 amino acids long. Germline CDR1 is MDHEN and CDR2 is SYDVKM. Deletions cut 6 bases from V and 3 bases from J, with 15 bases between. CDR3 bases: TGTGCCAGCAGACTTATCGGACTCGGCTACGAGCAGTACTTC. It translates to CASRLIGLGYEQYF.

Many counts were recorded for this clonotype. The chain employs TRBV6-5 and TRBJ2-3; D is perhaps TRBD1 (5 bases). CDR1 is MNHEY and CDR2 is SVGAGI in the germline V gene. The V and J ends lost 5 bases and 5 bases respectively, with 14 bases between them. The length of the CDR3 is 14 residues. The CDR3 protein is CASSPGRGGDTQYF. CDR3 DNA sequence: TGTGCCAGCAGTCCAGGGCGCGGTGGAGATACGCAGTATTTT.

The V gene is TRBV6-2 or TRBV6-3, the J gene TRBJ2-7; D is unclear. From germline, CDR1 is MNHEY and CDR2 SVGEGT. The CDR3 has 15 residues. Trimming cost V 0 bases and J 0 bases, with 9 bases left between them. The CDR3 sequence: CASSYSRRLSYEQYF. The CDR3 DNA follows: TGTGCCAGCAGTTACTCGCGGCGCCTCTCCTACGAGCAGTACTTC.

Only a few counts were recorded for this clonotype. V gene TRBV19 combines with J gene TRBJ1-5; 7 nucleotides match TRBD1. V shed 3 bases and J 6 bases; nucleotides not matched to a gene: 11. Germline-derived CDR1 and CDR2 are LNHDA and SQIVND (reference sequence). The length of the CDR3 is 16 residues. CDR3 in DNA: TGTGCCAGTAGTATGGGTGGACAGGCACGAAGTCAGCCCCAGCATTTT. It encodes CASSMGGQARSQPQHF.

This clonotype was seen more than once but under ten times. J is TRBJ2-6 and V is TRBV9; 8 bases map to TRBD1. Losses at the gene ends were 4 bases for V and 0 bases for J; bases not matched to a gene: 3. The germline V gene encodes CDR1 SGDLS and CDR2 YYNGEE. The CDR3 has 16 residues. The chain's CDR3 is CASSPGQGSGANVLTF. CDR3 DNA sequence: TGTGCCAGCAGCCCTGGACAGGGCTCTGGGGCCAACGTCCTGACTTTC.

The chain employs TRBV12-3 or TRBV12-4 and TRBJ2-5; 7 nucleotides line up with TRBD2. The CDR3 length is 16 residues. V was clipped by 1 base and J by 3 bases; unmatched bases: 8. CDR3: CASSLGTAAGEETQYF. DNA of the CDR3: TGTGCCAGCAGTTTAGGCACGGCGGCGGGGGAAGAGACCCAGTACTTC.

This clonotype has more than one count but fewer than ten. The chain uses TRBV4-2 and TRBJ2-7; D ambiguous. This CDR3 is 15 amino acids long. Between the trimmed V and J ends, which lost 3 bases and 2 bases, there was a span of 14 bases. Germline values: CDR1 LGHNA, CDR2 YNFKEQ. CDR3 coding DNA: TGTGCCAGCAGCCATGGGTTAGACCGAACCTACGAGCAGTACTTC. This translates into CASSHGLDRTYEQYF.

The table lists this clonotype with many counts. V usage is TRBV5-1 and J usage is TRBJ2-1; 11 nucleotides match TRBD2. This CDR3 is built from 14 residues. Germline-derived CDR1 and CDR2 are SGHRS and YFSETQ. The J segment lost 6 bases and the V segment lost 7 bases, leaving 6 bases of the junction unmatched. DNA for the CDR3: TGCGCCAGCCAACTAGCGGGGGTTCTCAATGAGCAGTTCTTC. Translating it yields CASQLAGVLNEQFF.